One sample yielded the 2 T cell receptor beta chains listed below, sequenced in a study of blood T cell repertoires in COVID-19. The table came from immunoSEQ multiplex PCR; TCRdb's copy has only in-frame clones and leaves some out. The sample records more than 200,000 clones, about 79% being singletons. The sequenced material came from peripheral blood. These receptors all come from a man older than 75 with acute or convalescent COVID-19.

The chain couples TRBV19 to TRBJ2-7, with D perhaps matching TRBD1 (6 bases). The CDR3 length is 13 residues. The germline gives CDR1 LNHDA, CDR2 SQIVND (reference sequence). Trimming shortened V by 3 bases and J by 6 bases, and 12 bases separated the two germline ends. The CDR3 here is CASSMLGGSEQYF. In DNA, the CDR3 is TGTGCCAGTAGTATGCTAGGGGGAAGCGAGCAGTACTTC.

This clone occurred once. The chain is built from TRBV6-5 and TRBJ1-5; D might be TRBD1 (6 bases). CDR1 is MNHEY, CDR2 SVGAGI, per germline. This CDR3 region has 14 residues. The germline V and J ends were trimmed by 6 bases and 2 bases, with 11 bases remaining between them. The chain's CDR3 is CASSYREGNQPQHF. CDR3 in DNA: TGTGCCAGCAGCTACAGGGAGGGCAATCAGCCCCAGCATTTT.